This T cell receptor beta chain appears in the sequencing data of a study of blood T cells in healthy people across ages. Findings and limits, study-wide: Roughly linearly, TCR beta diversity per million T cells fell as age increased. When one million T cells were used, diversity estimates were thought to be underestimates. Not knowing donor CMV status may have confounded expanded clonotype changes.

About this clonotype itself: Its antigen is not identified.

Primers used in a second PCR of roughly 6 to 11 cycles were a sample-barcoded 5' primer and a J-beta primer mix. TCRdb used MiXCR to reprocess the 5' RACE reads, holding one entry per CDR3 protein. Here the sample spans about 1.5 million distinct CDR3 sequences, approximately 43% being singletons. Trimming cost V 3 bases and J 4 bases, with 20 bases left between them. The CDR3 is 17 amino acids. Germline-derived CDR1 and CDR2 are SGHTA and FQGNSA. The receptor's source is a woman under 30 in good health. Sequenced sample: blood. V gene TRBV7-2 combines with J gene TRBJ2-3; D perhaps matches TRBD2 (5 bases). CDR3: CASSLDSLAGVPDTQYF. CDR3 coding DNA: TGTGCCAGCAGCTTGGATTCCCTAGCCGGGGTCCCAGATACGCAGTATTTT.